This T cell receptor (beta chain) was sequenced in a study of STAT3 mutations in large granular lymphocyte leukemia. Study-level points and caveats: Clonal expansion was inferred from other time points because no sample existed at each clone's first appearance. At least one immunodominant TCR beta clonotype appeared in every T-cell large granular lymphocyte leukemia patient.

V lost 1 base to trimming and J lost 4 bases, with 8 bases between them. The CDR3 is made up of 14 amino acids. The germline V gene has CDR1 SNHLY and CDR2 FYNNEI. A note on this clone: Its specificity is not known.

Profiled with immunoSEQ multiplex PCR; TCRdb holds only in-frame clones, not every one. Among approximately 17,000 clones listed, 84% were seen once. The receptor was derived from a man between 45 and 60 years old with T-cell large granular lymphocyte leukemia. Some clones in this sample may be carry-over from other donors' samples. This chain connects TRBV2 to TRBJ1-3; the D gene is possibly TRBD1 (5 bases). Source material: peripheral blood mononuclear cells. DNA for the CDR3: TGTGCCAGCAGTGAAGGCAGGGCGGGAAACACCATATATTTT. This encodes CASSEGRAGNTIYF.